The 9 T cell receptor beta chains reported below all come from one sample, sequenced in a study of PD-1 blockade in classical Hodgkin lymphoma. Stated time point: cycle 4 day 1 (C4D1), after less than seven weeks of nivolumab. There was relapse after autologous stem cell transplantation in every patient, and there was variation in brentuximab vedotin exposure. Clones were read by immunoSEQ multiplex PCR, and TCRdb kept only the in-frame ones, dropping some. The sample lists 64,000 or so clones; about 92% were seen once. Here the sequenced sample was peripheral blood mononuclear cells (PBMCs), taken before the fourth cycle of nivolumab. Every receptor here comes from a human donor with classical Hodgkin lymphoma.

The chain uses TRBV11-2 and TRBJ2-1; D possibly matches TRBD1 or TRBD2 (5 bases each). In germline, CDR1 is SGHAT, CDR2 FQNNGV. V was pared by 7 bases and J by 1 base, with 14 bases between. The CDR3 has 15 amino acids. The chain's CDR3 is CASTPGGGSYNEQFF. The CDR3 nucleotides read TGTGCCAGCACCCCCGGTGGGGGTTCCTACAATGAGCAGTTCTTC.

The genes are TRBV7-7 and TRBJ2-1; D perhaps matches TRBD2 (5 bases). The CDR3 is made up of 14 amino acids. V was clipped by 4 bases and J by 0 bases, with 7 bases between them. Germline values: CDR1 SSHAT, CDR2 FNYEAQ (reference sequence). The CDR3 is CASSSGLSYNEQFF. DNA of the CDR3: TGTGCCAGCAGCTCAGGACTCTCCTACAATGAGCAGTTCTTC.

This clone appeared once. The chain recombines TRBV21-1 with TRBJ2-7; the table's TRBD2 call for D was not verified on the DNA. TRBV21-1 is marked as a pseudogene. CDR3 length equals 16 residues. CDR3 DNA: TGTGCCAGCAGCAAAGTCCCGGGACTAGGGATCTCCGAGCAGTACTTC. This encodes CASSKVPGLGISEQYF.

The rearrangement joins TRBV18 to TRBJ1-1; D gene unclear. Trimming pared 3 bases from V and 1 base from J, leaving 3 bases between. This CDR3 is built from 12 residues. Germline loops: CDR1 KGHSH, CDR2 LQKENI. CDR3 in amino acids: CASSPQNTEAFF. Here the CDR3 DNA reads TGTGCCAGCTCACCGCAGAACACTGAAGCTTTCTTT. Based on the CDR3 plus reference TRBV18 and TRBJ1-1, the full variable domain is NAGVMQNPRHLVRRRGQEARLRCSPMKGHSHVYWYRQLPEEGLKFMVYLQKENIIDESGMPKERFSAEFPKEGPSILRIQQVVRGDSAAYFCASSPQNTEAFFGQGTRLTVV.

The chain joins TRBV7-2 to TRBJ2-5, with TRBD2 as a possible D gene (5 bases). This CDR3 is built from 14 residues. Trimming left V 0 bases short and J 5 bases short, with 10 bases between. Germline CDR1 is SGHTA and CDR2 is FQGNSA. CDR3 in amino acids: CASSLAGVGETQYF. Written as DNA, the CDR3 is TGTGCCAGCAGCTTAGCGGGAGTTGGGGAGACCCAGTACTTC. Complete variable domain (other parts from reference TRBV7-2 and TRBJ2-5): GAGVSQSPSNKVTEKGKDVELRCDPISGHTALYWYRQSLGQGLEFLIYFQGNSAPDKSGLPSDRFSAERTGGSVSTLTIQRTQQEDSAVYLCASSLAGVGETQYFGPGTRLLVL.

V and J are TRBV28 and TRBJ2-5; D remains unclear. Per the germline V gene, CDR1 is MDHEN and CDR2 is SYDVKM. The V and J ends lost 0 bases and 5 bases respectively, with 7 bases between them. This CDR3 comprises 13 residues. The CDR3 region is CASSLWARETQYF. The CDR3 DNA reads as TGTGCCAGCAGTTTATGGGCCAGGGAGACCCAGTACTTC.

This clone has only one observation. The V gene is TRBV28, the J gene TRBJ1-1; no clear D. With 5 bases removed from V and 3 bases from J, the gap between germline ends came to 13 bases. The CDR3 extends over 14 amino acids. In germline, CDR1 is MDHEN, CDR2 SYDVKM. DNA for the CDR3: TGTGCCAGCAGTATCCTTAACGAGGACACTGAAGCTTTCTTT. This translates into CASSILNEDTEAFF.

This chain connects TRBV27 to TRBJ2-1; the match to TRBD2 covers 7 bases. The trim removed 3 bases at V and 7 bases at J, leaving 6 bases unmatched. The length of the CDR3 is 14 residues. Germline V gene lookup returns CDR1 MNHEY and CDR2 SMNVEV (reference sequence). Here the CDR3 reads CASSFPGTTNEQFF. CDR3 nucleotide sequence: TGTGCCAGCAGTTTTCCCGGGACTACAAATGAGCAGTTCTTC.

J is TRBJ1-4 and V is TRBV5-4; D ambiguous. Trimming stripped 2 bases from V and 8 bases from J, with 13 bases between. CDR3 length: 14 residues. CDR1 SGHNT and CDR2 YYREEE come from the germline V gene (reference sequence). In DNA, the CDR3 is TGTGCCAGCAGCTTCGGACCCGAAAGAGAAAAACTGTTTTTT. Translation gives CASSFGPEREKLFF. The full variable domain, with the rest looked up from reference TRBV5-4 and TRBJ1-4, is ETGVTQSPTHLIKTRGQQVTLRCSSQSGHNTVSWYQQALGQGPQFIFQYYREEENGRGNFPPRFSGLQFPNYSSELNVNALELDDSALYLCASSFGPEREKLFFGSGTQLSVL.